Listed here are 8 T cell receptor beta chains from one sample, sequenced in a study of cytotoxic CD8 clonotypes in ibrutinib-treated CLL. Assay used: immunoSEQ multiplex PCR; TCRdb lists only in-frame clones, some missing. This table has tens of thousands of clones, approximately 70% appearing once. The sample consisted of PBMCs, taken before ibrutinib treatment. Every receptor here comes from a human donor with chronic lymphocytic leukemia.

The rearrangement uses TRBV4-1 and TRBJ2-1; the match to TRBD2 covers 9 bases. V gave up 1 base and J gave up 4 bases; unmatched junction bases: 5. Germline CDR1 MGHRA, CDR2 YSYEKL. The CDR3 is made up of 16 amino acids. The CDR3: CASSQVVTSGYNEQFF. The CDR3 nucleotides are TGCGCCAGCAGCCAAGTCGTGACTAGCGGATACAATGAGCAGTTCTTC.

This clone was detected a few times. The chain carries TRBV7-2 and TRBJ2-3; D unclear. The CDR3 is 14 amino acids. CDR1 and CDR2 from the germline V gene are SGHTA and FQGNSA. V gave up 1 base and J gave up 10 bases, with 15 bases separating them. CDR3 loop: CASSLGYPGEPQYF. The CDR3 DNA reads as TGTGCCAGCAGCTTAGGGTACCCAGGTGAGCCGCAGTATTTT.

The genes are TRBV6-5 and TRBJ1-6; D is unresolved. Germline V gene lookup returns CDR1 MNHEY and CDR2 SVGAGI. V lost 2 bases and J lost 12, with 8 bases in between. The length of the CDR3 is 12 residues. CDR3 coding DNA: TGTGCCAGCAGTTACGAGGAGGGACCCCTCCACTTT. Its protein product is CASSYEEGPLHF.

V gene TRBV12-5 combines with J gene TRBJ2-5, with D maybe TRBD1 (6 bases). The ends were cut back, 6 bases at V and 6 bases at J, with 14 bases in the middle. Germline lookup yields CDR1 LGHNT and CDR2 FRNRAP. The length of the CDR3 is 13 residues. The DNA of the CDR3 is TGTGCTAGTGGCCTGGCAGGGGCGAAGACCCAGTACTTC. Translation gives CASGLAGAKTQYF.

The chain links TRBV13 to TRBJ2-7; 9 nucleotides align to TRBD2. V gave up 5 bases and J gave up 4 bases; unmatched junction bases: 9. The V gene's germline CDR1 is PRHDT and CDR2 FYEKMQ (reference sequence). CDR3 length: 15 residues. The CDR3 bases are TGTGCCAGCAGCCACGGACTAGCGAAGATATACGAGCAGTACTTC. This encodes CASSHGLAKIYEQYF.

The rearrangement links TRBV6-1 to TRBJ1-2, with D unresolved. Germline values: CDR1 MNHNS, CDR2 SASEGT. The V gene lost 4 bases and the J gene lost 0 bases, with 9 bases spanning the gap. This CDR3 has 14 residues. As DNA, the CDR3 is TGTGCCAGCAGTGCGGACCGAGCTAACTATGGCTACACCTTC. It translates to CASSADRANYGYTF.

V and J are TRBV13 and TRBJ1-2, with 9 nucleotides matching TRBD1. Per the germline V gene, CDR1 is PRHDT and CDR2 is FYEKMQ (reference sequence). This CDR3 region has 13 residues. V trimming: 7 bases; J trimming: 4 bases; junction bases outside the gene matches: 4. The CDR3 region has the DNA TGTGCCAGCACCCGACAGGGGGGCTATGGCTACACCTTC. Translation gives CASTRQGGYGYTF.

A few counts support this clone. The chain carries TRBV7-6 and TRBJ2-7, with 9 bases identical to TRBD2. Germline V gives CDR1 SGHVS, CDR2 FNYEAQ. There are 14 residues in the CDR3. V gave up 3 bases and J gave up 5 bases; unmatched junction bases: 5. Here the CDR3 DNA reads TGTGCCAGCAGCTTTGTAGCGGGGGAGGACGAGCAGTACTTC. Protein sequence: CASSFVAGEDEQYF.